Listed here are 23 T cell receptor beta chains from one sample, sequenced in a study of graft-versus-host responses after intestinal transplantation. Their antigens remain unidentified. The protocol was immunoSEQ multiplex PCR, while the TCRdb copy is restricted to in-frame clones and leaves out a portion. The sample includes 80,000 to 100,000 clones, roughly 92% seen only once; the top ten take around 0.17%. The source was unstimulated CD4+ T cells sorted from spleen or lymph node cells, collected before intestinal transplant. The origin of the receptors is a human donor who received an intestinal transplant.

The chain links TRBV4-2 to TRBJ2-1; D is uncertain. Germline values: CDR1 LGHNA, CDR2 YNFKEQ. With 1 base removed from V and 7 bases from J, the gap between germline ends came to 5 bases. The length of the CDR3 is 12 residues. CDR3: CASSQGPNEQFF. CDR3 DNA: TGTGCCAGCAGCCAAGGGCCTAATGAGCAGTTCTTC.

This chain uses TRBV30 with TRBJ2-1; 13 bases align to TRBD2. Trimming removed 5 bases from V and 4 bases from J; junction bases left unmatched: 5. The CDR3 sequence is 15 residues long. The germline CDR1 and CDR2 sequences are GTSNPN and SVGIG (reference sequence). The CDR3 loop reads CAWAEGLAGYNEQFF. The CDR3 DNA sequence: TGTGCCTGGGCGGAGGGACTAGCGGGATACAATGAGCAGTTCTTC.

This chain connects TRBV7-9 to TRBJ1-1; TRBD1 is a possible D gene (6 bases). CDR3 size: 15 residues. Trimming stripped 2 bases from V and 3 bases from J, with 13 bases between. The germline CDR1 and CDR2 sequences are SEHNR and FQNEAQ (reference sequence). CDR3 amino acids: CASSLMWTDYTEAFF. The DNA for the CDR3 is TGTGCCAGCAGCTTAATGTGGACAGACTACACTGAAGCTTTCTTT.

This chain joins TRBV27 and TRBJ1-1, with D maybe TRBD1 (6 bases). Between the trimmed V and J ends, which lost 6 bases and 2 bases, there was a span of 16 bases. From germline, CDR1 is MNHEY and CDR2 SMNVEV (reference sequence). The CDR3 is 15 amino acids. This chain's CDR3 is CASRLDRLGNTEAFF. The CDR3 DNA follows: TGTGCCAGCAGACTAGACAGGTTGGGAAACACTGAAGCTTTCTTT.

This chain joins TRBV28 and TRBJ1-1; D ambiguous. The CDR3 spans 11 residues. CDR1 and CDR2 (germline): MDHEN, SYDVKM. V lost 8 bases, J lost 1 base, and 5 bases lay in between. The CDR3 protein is CASPSNTEAFF. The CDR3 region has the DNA TGTGCCAGCCCTTCGAACACTGAAGCTTTCTTT.

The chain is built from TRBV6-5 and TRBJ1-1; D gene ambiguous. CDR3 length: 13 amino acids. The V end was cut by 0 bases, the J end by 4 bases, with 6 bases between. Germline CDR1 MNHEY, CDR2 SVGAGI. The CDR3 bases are TGTGCCAGCAGTTACTCGATGCGCACTGAAGCTTTCTTT. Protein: CASSYSMRTEAFF.

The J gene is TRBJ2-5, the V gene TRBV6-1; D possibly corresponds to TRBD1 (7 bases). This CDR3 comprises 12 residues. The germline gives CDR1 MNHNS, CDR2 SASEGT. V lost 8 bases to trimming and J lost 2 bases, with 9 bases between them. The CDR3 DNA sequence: TGTGCCAGCGCGGGACAGCAAGAGACCCAGTACTTC. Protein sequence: CASAGQQETQYF.

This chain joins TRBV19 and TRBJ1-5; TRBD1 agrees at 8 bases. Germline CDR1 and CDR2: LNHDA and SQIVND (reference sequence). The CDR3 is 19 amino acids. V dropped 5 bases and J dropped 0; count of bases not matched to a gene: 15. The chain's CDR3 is CASSRGAGGLGYSNQPQHF. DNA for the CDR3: TGTGCCAGTAGTCGTGGGGCAGGGGGCCTGGGTTATAGCAATCAGCCCCAGCATTTT.

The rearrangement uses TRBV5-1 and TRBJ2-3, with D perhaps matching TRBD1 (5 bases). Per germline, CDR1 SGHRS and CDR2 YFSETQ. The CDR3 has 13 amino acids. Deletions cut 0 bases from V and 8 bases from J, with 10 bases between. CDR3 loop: CASSLEGSGTQYF. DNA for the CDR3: TGCGCCAGCAGCTTGGAGGGGTCTGGTACGCAGTATTTT.

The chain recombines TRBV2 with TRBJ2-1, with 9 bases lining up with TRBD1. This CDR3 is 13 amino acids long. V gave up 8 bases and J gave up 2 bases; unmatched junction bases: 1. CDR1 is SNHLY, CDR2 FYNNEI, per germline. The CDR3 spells CASGQGTYNEQFF. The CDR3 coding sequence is TGTGCCAGCGGACAGGGGACCTACAATGAGCAGTTCTTC.

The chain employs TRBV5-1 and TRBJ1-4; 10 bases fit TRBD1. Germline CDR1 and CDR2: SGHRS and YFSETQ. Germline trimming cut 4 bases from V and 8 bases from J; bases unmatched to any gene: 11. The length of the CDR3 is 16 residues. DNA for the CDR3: TGCGCCAGCAGCCTGGCTCCCGGGACAGGGGACGAAAAACTGTTTTTT. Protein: CASSLAPGTGDEKLFF.

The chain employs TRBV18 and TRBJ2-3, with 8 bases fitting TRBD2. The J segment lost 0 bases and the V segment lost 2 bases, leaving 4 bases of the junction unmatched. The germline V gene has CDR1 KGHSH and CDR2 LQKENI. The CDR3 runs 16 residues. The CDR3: CASSPKIAGSTDTQYF. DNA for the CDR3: TGTGCCAGCTCACCAAAAATAGCGGGGAGCACAGATACGCAGTATTTT.

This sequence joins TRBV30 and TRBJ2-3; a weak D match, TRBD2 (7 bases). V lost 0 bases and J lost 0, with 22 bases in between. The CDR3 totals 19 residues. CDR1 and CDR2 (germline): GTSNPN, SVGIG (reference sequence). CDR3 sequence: CAWSVGVLGGLTSTDTQYF. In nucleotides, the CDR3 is TGTGCCTGGAGTGTAGGGGTTCTGGGGGGGCTCACCAGCACAGATACGCAGTATTTT.

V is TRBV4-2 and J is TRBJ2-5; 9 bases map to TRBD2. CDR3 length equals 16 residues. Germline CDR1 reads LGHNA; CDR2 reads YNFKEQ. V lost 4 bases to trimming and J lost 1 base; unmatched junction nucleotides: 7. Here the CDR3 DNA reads TGTGCCAGCAGCCTTGGACTAGCGTTTCGCCAAGAGACCCAGTACTTC. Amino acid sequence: CASSLGLAFRQETQYF.

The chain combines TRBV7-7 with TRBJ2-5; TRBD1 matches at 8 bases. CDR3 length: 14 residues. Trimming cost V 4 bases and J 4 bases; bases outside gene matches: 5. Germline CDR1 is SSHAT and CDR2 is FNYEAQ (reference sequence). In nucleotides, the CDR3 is TGTGCCAGCAGCTCCAGGGGGCCCGGAGAGACCCAGTACTTC. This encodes CASSSRGPGETQYF.

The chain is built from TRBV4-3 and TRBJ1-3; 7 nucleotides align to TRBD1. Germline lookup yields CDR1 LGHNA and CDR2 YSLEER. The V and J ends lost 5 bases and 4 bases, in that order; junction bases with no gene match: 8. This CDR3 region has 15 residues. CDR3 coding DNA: TGCGCCAGCAGCTACATGCAGGGGGGCGGAAACACCATATATTTT. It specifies CASSYMQGGGNTIYF.

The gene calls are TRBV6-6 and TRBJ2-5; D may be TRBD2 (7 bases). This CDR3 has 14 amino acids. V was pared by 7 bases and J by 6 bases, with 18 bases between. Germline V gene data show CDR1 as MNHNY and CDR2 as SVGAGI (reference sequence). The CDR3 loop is CASISAGGLQTQYF. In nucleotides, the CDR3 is TGTGCCAGCATTAGCGCCGGGGGGCTTCAGACCCAGTACTTC.

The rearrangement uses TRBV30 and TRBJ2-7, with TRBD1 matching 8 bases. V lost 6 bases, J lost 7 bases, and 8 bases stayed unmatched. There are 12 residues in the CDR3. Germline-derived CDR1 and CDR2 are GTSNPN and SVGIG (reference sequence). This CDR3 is CACAGTGLEQYF. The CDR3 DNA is TGTGCCTGTGCCGGGACAGGCCTAGAGCAGTACTTC.

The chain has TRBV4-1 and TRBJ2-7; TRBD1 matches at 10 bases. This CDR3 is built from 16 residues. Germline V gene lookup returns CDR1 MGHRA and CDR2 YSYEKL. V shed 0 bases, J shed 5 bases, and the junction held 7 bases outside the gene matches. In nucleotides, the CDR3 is TGCGCCAGCAGCCAAGAAGGTGCGGGGACAGGGGACGAGCAGTACTTC. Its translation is CASSQEGAGTGDEQYF.

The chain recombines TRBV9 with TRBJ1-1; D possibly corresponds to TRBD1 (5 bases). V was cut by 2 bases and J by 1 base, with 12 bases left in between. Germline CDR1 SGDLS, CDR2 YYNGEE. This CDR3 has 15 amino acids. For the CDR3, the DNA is TGTGCCAGCAGCGTTCGGCAGGGATGGAACACTGAAGCTTTCTTT. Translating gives CASSVRQGWNTEAFF.

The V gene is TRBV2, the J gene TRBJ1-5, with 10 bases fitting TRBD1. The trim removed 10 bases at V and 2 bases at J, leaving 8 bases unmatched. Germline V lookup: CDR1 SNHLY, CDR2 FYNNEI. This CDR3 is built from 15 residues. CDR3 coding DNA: TGTGCCACGTCGGGACAGGGGATCGGCAATCAGCCCCAGCATTTT. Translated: CATSGQGIGNQPQHF.

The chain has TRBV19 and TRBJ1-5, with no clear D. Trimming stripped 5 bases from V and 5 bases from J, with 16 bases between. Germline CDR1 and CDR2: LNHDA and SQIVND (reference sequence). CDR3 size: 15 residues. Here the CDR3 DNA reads TGTGCCAGTAGTCCCTCCCATAATCCGGATCAGCCCCAGCATTTT. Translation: CASSPSHNPDQPQHF. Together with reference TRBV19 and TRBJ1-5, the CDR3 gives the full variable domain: DGGITQSPKYLFRKEGQNVTLSCEQNLNHDAMYWYRQDPGQGLRLIYYSQIVNDFQKGDIAEGYSVSREKKESFPLTVTSAQKNPTAFYLCASSPSHNPDQPQHFGDGTRLSIL.

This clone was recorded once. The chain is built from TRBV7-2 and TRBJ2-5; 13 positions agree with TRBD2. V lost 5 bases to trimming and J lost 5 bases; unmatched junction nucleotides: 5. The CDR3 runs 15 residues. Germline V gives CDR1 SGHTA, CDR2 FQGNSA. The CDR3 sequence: CASSRGLAGSETQYF. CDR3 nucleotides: TGTGCCAGCAGCCGGGGACTAGCGGGATCGGAGACCCAGTACTTC.